This TCR beta chain is from a study of follicular helper T cells after annual influenza vaccination. Described time point: 2015-2016 season, 7 days after influenza vaccination. Adults received seasonal inactivated influenza vaccine, with sorted blood CD4 subsets sequenced before and after. The CDR3 has 14 amino acids. CDR1 and CDR2 (germline): SGHDT, YYEEEE. V lost 0 bases to trimming and J lost 3 bases, with 4 bases between them. A remark on this clone: Its antigen is still unknown.

The study, taken as a whole, reports: Plasmablast frequency change correlated with clonality change in ICOS+CD38+ cTfh.

Using immunoSEQ multiplex PCR, the repertoire was profiled, and TCRdb retains in-frame clones only, with some absent. The repertoire holds 6,500 to 7,500 clones, with 80% as singletons. This sequence was found in an adult who received the influenza vaccine. This chain joins TRBV5-6 and TRBJ1-6, with no clear D. The sample in question was CXCR5- memory CD4+ T cells sorted from blood, obtained 7 days after influenza vaccination. CDR3 amino acids: CASSLVGYNSPLHF. The CDR3 DNA follows: TGTGCCAGCAGCTTGGTTGGCTATAATTCACCCCTCCACTTT.